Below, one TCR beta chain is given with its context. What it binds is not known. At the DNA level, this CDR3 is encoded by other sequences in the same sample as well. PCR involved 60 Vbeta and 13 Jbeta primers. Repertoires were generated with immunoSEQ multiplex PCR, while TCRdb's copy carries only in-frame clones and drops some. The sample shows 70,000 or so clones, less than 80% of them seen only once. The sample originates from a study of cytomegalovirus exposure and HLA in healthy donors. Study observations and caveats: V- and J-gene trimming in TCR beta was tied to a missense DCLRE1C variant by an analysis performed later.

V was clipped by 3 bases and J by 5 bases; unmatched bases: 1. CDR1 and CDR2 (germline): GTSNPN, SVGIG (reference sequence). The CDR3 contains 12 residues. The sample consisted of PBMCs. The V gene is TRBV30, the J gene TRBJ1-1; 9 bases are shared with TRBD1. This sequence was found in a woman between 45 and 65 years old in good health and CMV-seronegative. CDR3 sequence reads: CAWRTGGTEAFF. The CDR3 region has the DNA TGTGCCTGGAGGACAGGGGGAACTGAAGCTTTCTTT.